The TCR beta chain under discussion was sequenced for a study of technical replicates of blood from a handful of donors. V was pared by 2 bases and J by 5 bases, with 7 bases between. Germline lookup yields CDR1 MDHEN and CDR2 SYDVKM. There are 12 residues in the CDR3. Sequencing was performed with immunoSEQ multiplex PCR; in TCRdb, only in-frame clones are kept and a portion is missing. The sample has approximately 73,000 clones, around 95% seen once. This rearrangement joins TRBV28 to TRBJ2-7; TRBD1 might be the D (5 bases). The origin of this receptor is a human donor in good health. Sequencing used T cells isolated from PBMCs. The CDR3 DNA is TGTGCCAGCAGTTTAAGGGGCCACGAGCAGTACTTC. This encodes CASSLRGHEQYF. Using reference TRBV28 and TRBJ2-7 for the parts outside the CDR3, the full variable domain is DVKVTQSSRYLVKRTGEKVFLECVQDMDHENMFWYRQDPGLGLRLIYFSYDVKMKEKGDIPEGYSVSREKKERFSLILESASTNQTSMYLCASSLRGHEQYFGPGTRLTVT.